This TCR beta chain was found in a study of cytotoxic CD8 clonotypes in ibrutinib-treated CLL. Study-wide results and limits: Clonality was higher at ibrutinib response and returned toward baseline at progression.

The CDR3 covers 13 residues. CDR1 is MDHEN and CDR2 is SYDVKM in the germline V gene. Trimming removed 8 bases at V and 1 base at J, with 11 bases between. Data came from immunoSEQ multiplex PCR; TCRdb stores just in-frame clones and leaves some out. The sample records about 150,000 clones, about 76% being singletons. This clone was picked up a small number of times. Its antigen is unidentified. The TCR originated in a human donor with chronic lymphocytic leukemia. The chain couples TRBV28 to TRBJ1-1; unclear D gene. The sample in question was PBMCs, obtained after 24 months of ibrutinib treatment. The CDR3 loop reads CASHNTENTEAFF. Here the CDR3 DNA reads TGTGCCAGCCACAACACTGAGAACACTGAAGCTTTCTTT.